This entry features one T cell receptor (beta chain) sequence. The CDR3 is 15 residues long. Trimming cost V 6 bases and J 7 bases; bases outside gene matches: 12. Germline V gene sequence: CDR1 MDHEN, CDR2 SYDVKM. This record belongs to a study of blood T cell repertoires in COVID-19. For the study at large: There were acute and convalescent COVID-19 samples, and they came from the United States, Italy and Spain.

As originally analysed: Estimates of nucleated cell counts were drawn from the amplification of reference gene primers. This table comes from immunoSEQ multiplex PCR, and its TCRdb copy is limited to in-frame clones, with some not included. That table gives V, J and clone size, and the DNA gave D and trimming. This sample has about 82,000 clones; approximately 80% occur once, and the top ten carry about 45%. The source material was peripheral blood. V and J are TRBV28 and TRBJ2-1, with 7 bases lining up with TRBD2. This clonotype was sampled from a man of 80 years or more with acute or convalescent COVID-19. The CDR3 sequence is CASSPTGGRGNEQFF. In nucleotides, the CDR3 is TGTGCCAGCAGCCCGACTGGCGGGAGAGGTAATGAGCAGTTCTTC.